A selection of T cell receptor beta chains follows, all from one sample in a study of blood T cell repertoires in COVID-19. Clones were sequenced by immunoSEQ multiplex PCR, and TCRdb holds only the in-frame ones, with some missing. The sample holds 200,000 to 300,000 clones, around 85% seen once. Sample: peripheral blood. The receptors come from a woman aged 55-75 years with active or convalescent COVID-19. Both conserved end residues are part of each CDR3. D genes are given only for firm matches. Expanded clones get a size class; other rows say once, few or many, or leave the size out.

NA	TRBJ1-2	TRBV3-1/TRBV3-2	NA	TGTGCCAGCAGCCTCCGACAGAGGCAGGGTGGCTACACCTTC	CASSLRQRQGGYTF
once	TRBJ1-5	TRBV15	NA	TGTGCCACCAGCAAACGACAGGGCAATCAGCCCCAGCATTTT	CATSKRQGNQPQHF
NA	TRBJ2-7	TRBV19	TRBD1	TGTGCCAGTAGTATAAAGGGACCGGGACAGGGATCCCACGAGCAGTACTTC	CASSIKGPGQGSHEQYF
NA	TRBJ2-7	TRBV6-2/TRBV6-3	TRBD2	TGTGCCAGCAGTTACGCGGGACTAGCGGGGCTTAGCTCCTACGAGCAGTACTTC	CASSYAGLAGLSSYEQYF
NA	TRBJ2-5	TRBV14	NA	TGTGCCAGCAGCCCCATAGCGGCCTTGGGGGAGACCCAGTACTTC	CASSPIAALGETQYF
NA	TRBJ1-6	TRBV4-1	NA	TGCGCCAGCAGCCAAGCCAGCTCCTATAATTCACCCCTCCACTTT	CASSQASSYNSPLHF
NA	TRBJ2-2	TRBV6-5	NA	TGTGCCAGCATGGACTATCTGAACACCGGGGAGCTGTTTTTT	CASMDYLNTGELFF
NA	TRBJ1-5	TRBV2	TRBD1	TGTGCCAGCAGTGAATGGTCAGGGGGGTTATGGCCCCAGCATTTT	CASSEWSGGLWPQHF
once	TRBJ2-2	TRBV27	NA	TGTGCCAGCAGTAGACAGCCTAACACCGGGGAGCTGTTTTTT	CASSRQPNTGELFF
once	TRBJ2-5	TRBV7-2	TRBD2	TGTGCCAGCAGCTTTGGGGAGGGTGAGACCCAGTACTTC	CASSFGEGETQYF
NA	TRBJ1-1	TRBV30	NA	TGTGCCTGGAGTGGTGGACAGAACACTGAAGCTTTCTTT	CAWSGGQNTEAFF
NA	TRBJ2-1	TRBV5-6	TRBD2	TGTGCCAGCTTTACAGGACTAGGGGATGAGCAGTTCTTC	CASFTGLGDEQFF
NA	TRBJ2-1	TRBV23-1	TRBD2	TGCGCCAGCAACCCCAGACAGCCCGATCGGACTAGCGGGAGATCGGTTGAGCAGTTCTTC	CASNPRQPDRTSGRSVEQFF
NA	TRBJ2-7	TRBV7-9	NA	TGTGCCAGCAGCCGAACTAGCTCCTACGAGCAGTACTTC	CASSRTSSYEQYF
NA	TRBJ2-3	TRBV6-6	NA	TGTGCCAGCTTCAACCAGGGGGGCGGTCCGGATACGCAGTATTTT	CASFNQGGGPDTQYF
NA	TRBJ1-6	TRBV14	TRBD1	TGTGCCAGCAGCCAGAGACAGGGAAGGAGTTCACCCCTCCACTTT	CASSQRQGRSSPLHF
NA	TRBJ2-2	TRBV2	NA	TGTGCCAGCAATTTACTTGTAGGGGCGGAGCTGTTTTTT	CASNLLVGAELFF
once	TRBJ2-3	TRBV30	TRBD1	TGTGCTGGACAGGGGGCTGGAGATACGCAGTATTTT	CAGQGAGDTQYF
NA	TRBJ1-5	TRBV19	NA	TGTGCCAGTGACAGGACCCCAAACAATCAGCCCCAGCATTTT	CASDRTPNNQPQHF
NA	TRBJ1-2	TRBV9	NA	TGTGCCAGCAGCCCCGTAGAGGCGTATGGCTACACCTTC	CASSPVEAYGYTF
NA	TRBJ1-5	TRBV6-1	NA	TGTGCCAGCAGTGAAATGTGGGACACAAAGTACCATCAGCCCCAGCATTTT	CASSEMWDTKYHQPQHF
NA	TRBJ2-1	TRBV7-9	TRBD2	TGTGCCAGCAGCCCCGAACTAGCGGTTTACAATGAGCAGTTCTTC	CASSPELAVYNEQFF
NA	TRBJ1-1	TRBV6-5	TRBD1	TGTGCCAGCAGGAACAGGGGGGGGAACACTGAAGCTTTCTTT	CASRNRGGNTEAFF
NA	TRBJ2-5	TRBV5-6	NA	TGTGCCAGCAGCTTGGCGCTCCCGCCGGGGACCCAGTACTTC	CASSLALPPGTQYF
NA	TRBJ1-4	TRBV6-1	NA	TGTGCCAGCAGTGAAGACAGAACTAATGAAAAACTGTTTTTT	CASSEDRTNEKLFF
NA	TRBJ2-1	TRBV5-6	TRBD2	TGTGCCACCTGCTCTAGGGACTACTGTTGGAATGAGCAGTTCTTC	CATCSRDYCWNEQFF
NA	TRBJ2-5	TRBV14	NA	TGTGCCAGCAGCCCTACCGGGCAAGAGACCCAGTACTTC	CASSPTGQETQYF
NA	TRBJ2-6	TRBV2	TRBD1	TGTGCCAGCAGTGGGTTGACAGGGTACGGGGCCAACGTCCTGACTTTC	CASSGLTGYGANVLTF
NA	TRBJ1-5	TRBV19	NA	TGTGCCAGTAGTATGAGGGAACTGGCCAATCAGCCCCAGCATTTT	CASSMRELANQPQHF
NA	TRBJ1-1	TRBV7-9	NA	TGTGCCAGCAGCCGACAGAACCTTATGAACACTGAAGCTTTCTTT	CASSRQNLMNTEAFF
NA	TRBJ2-7	TRBV24-1	NA	TGTGCCACCAGTGCTGGGGGGGCCTCCTACGAGCAGTACTTC	CATSAGGASYEQYF
NA	TRBJ2-1	TRBV3-1/TRBV3-2	NA	TGTGCCAGCAGCCAGCGGGCCTCCTCCTACAATGAGCAGTTCTTC	CASSQRASSYNEQFF
NA	TRBJ2-1	TRBV18	TRBD1	TGTGCCAGCTCAGCATTCGGACAGGGGGCCACTGAGCAGTTCTTC	CASSAFGQGATEQFF
NA	TRBJ2-5	TRBV9	TRBD1	TGTGCCAGCAGCGTAGGGACCGGACAGGGCCTAGAGACCCAGTACTTC	CASSVGTGQGLETQYF
NA	TRBJ2-3	TRBV4-1	NA	TGCGCCAGCAGCCAAGACAGTGCTAGCACAGATACGCAGTATTTT	CASSQDSASTDTQYF
NA	TRBJ2-2	TRBV25-1	TRBD2	TGTGCCAGCAGGCAAGCGGGACTCCTGAACGCCGCCGGGGAGCTGTTTTTT	CASRQAGLLNAAGELFF
NA	TRBJ2-1	TRBV11-2	TRBD2	TGTGCCAGCAGCTGCCCCCTCCACCTATGTAGCGGGGGGGACCATGAGCAGTTCTTC	CASSCPLHLCSGGDHEQFF
NA	TRBJ2-4	TRBV5-1	TRBD1	TGCGCCAGCAGCATCTCGGGACAGGGTTCGAGCACGTACTTC	CASSISGQGSSTYF
NA	TRBJ2-1	TRBV5-1	TRBD2	TGCGCCAGCAGCAGCGCTACTAGCGCCTTCTTCGATGAGCAGTTCTTC	CASSSATSAFFDEQFF
NA	TRBJ2-4	TRBV18	NA	TGTGCCAGCTCACATCGGGGGGCCAAAAACATTCAGTACTTC	CASSHRGAKNIQYF
NA	TRBJ1-1	TRBV28	NA	TGTGCCAGCAGAGGAACAGGGTACACTGAAGCTTTCTTT	CASRGTGYTEAFF